Sequencing of this TCR beta chain was carried out in a study of blood T cell repertoires in COVID-19. Study information: The United States, Italy and Spain provided the acute and convalescent COVID-19 samples. The analysed material was cDNA or gDNA that came from T cells, B-cell-depleted T cells, or PBMCs.

Germline V lookup: CDR1 DFQATT, CDR2 SNEGSKA (reference sequence). There are 15 residues in the CDR3. With 3 bases clipped from V and 2 bases from J, the junction kept 4 bases outside the gene matches. Repertoires were generated with immunoSEQ multiplex PCR, while TCRdb's copy carries only in-frame clones and drops some. The sample includes roughly 220,000 clones, over 75% of them seen just once. Participants, about 18 to 100 years old, spanned around 26 US areas. Clinical history as reported by participants underpinned cohort assignment. This sequence was found in a woman aged 18 to 35 in a cohort exposed to, infected with or recovered from COVID-19 (not recorded which). The material sequenced was PBMCs or T cells enriched from blood (not recorded which). The chain carries TRBV20-1 and TRBJ2-3; 11 bases match TRBD2. CDR3 coding DNA: TGCAGTGCTAGTCCTAGCGGGGGGCCCACAGATACGCAGTATTTT. Translating gives CSASPSGGPTDTQYF.